This T cell receptor beta chain was documented in a study of cytomegalovirus exposure and HLA in healthy donors. Study-wide results and limits: Rates of TCR association differed by HLA locus in a later analysis, with DRB1 highest and HLA-C lowest. Some TCR beta chains (164 of them) were listed as cytomegalovirus-associated.

As regards this clone: Antigen unknown.

Donors consisted of healthy bone marrow donors. Germline values: CDR1 SGHVS, CDR2 FQNEAQ. The CDR3 runs to 14 residues. V lost 1 base, J lost 8 bases, and 12 bases lay in between. PCR primers comprised 60 Vbeta and 13 Jbeta primers. Original processing methods: The authors later counted 65 million to 80 million unique TCR beta chains, 9.5 million to 13 million of them shared. Sequencing was performed with immunoSEQ multiplex PCR; in TCRdb, only in-frame clones are kept and a portion is missing. From that table come the V and J calls and clone size; the DNA was used to work out D and trimming. The data contain some 140,000 clones, roughly 80% of them seen just once; the ten biggest clones take up around 2.2%.

The sequenced sample was PBMCs. V usage is TRBV7-8 and J usage is TRBJ2-1; D gene ambiguous. This TCR was sampled from a man under 40 in good health and CMV-seronegative. CDR3 sequence: CASSLDGPLDEQFF. The CDR3 bases are TGTGCCAGCAGCTTAGATGGCCCCCTGGATGAGCAGTTCTTC.